A single T cell receptor (beta chain) is shown here with its context. 13 Jbeta primers and 60 Vbeta primers were used for the PCR. TCRdb's table, derived via immunoSEQ multiplex PCR, lists solely in-frame clones and lacks some. The table records about 62,000 clones, around 87% of them present only once. The data originate from a study of cytomegalovirus exposure and HLA in healthy donors. The length of the CDR3 is 12 residues. Germline V gene lookup returns CDR1 SQVTM and CDR2 ANQGSEA. The sample taken for sequencing was PBMCs. This receptor was taken from a man aged 18 to 30 in good health and CMV-seronegative. The chain links TRBV29-1 to TRBJ2-5; D is possibly TRBD2 (6 bases). The CDR3 coding sequence is TGCACCCGACTAGACGGGCGAGAGACCCAGTACTTC. This translates into CTRLDGRETQYF.